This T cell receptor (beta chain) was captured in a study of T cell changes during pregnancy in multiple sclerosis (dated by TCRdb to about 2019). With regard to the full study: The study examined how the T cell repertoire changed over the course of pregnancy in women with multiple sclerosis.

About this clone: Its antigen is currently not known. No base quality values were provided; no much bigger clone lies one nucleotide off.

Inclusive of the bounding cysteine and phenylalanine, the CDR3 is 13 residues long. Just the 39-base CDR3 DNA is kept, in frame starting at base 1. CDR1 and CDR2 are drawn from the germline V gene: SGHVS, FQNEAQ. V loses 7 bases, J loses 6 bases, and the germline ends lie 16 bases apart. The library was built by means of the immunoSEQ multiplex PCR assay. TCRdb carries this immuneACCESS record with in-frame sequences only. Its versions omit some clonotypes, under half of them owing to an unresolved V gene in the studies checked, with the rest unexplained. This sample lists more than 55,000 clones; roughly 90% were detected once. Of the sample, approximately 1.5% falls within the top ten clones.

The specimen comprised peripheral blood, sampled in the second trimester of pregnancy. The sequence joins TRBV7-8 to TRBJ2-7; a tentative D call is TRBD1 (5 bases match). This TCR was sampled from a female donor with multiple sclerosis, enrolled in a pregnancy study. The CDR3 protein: CASTPQAPFEQYF. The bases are TGTGCCAGCACACCACAGGCCCCCTTCGAGCAGTACTTC.